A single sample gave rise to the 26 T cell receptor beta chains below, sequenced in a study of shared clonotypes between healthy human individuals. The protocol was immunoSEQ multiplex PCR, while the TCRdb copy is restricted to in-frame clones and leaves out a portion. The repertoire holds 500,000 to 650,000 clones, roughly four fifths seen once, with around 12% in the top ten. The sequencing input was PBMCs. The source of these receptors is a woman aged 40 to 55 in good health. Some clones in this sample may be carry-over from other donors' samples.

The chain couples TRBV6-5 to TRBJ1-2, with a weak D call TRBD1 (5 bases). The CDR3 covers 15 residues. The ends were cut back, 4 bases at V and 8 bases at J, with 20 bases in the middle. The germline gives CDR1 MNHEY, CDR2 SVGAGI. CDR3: CASSSFPGTGEGYTF. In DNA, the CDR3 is TGTGCCAGCAGTTCTTTCCCGGGCACAGGAGAGGGCTACACCTTC.

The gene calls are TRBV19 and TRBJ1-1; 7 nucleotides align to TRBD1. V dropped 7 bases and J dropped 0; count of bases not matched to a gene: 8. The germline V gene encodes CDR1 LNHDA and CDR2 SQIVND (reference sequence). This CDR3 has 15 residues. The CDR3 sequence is CASNHWGQMNTEAFF. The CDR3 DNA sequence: TGTGCCAGTAATCATTGGGGACAGATGAACACTGAAGCTTTCTTT. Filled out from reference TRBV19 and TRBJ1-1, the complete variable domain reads DGGITQSPKYLFRKEGQNVTLSCEQNLNHDAMYWYRQDPGQGLRLIYYSQIVNDFQKGDIAEGYSVSREKKESFPLTVTSAQKNPTAFYLCASNHWGQMNTEAFFGQGTRLTVV.

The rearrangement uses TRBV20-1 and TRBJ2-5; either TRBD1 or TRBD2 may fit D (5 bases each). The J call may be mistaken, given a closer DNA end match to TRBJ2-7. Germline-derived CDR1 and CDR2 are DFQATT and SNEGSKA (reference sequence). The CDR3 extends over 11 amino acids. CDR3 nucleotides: TGCAGTGCTAGTTTGGGGGTCGAGCAGTACTTC. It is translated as CSASLGVEQYF.

CDR3 sequence reads: CATSRRGLAGGGEQFF. The CDR3 DNA reads as TGTGCCACCAGCAGGAGAGGACTAGCGGGAGGGGGTGAGCAGTTCTTC. This chain links TRBV15 with TRBJ2-1; 15 positions match TRBD2. This CDR3 region has 16 residues. Germline-derived CDR1 and CDR2 are LNHNV and YYDKDF (reference sequence). With V trimmed by 3 bases and J by 9 bases, 6 bases remained unmatched.

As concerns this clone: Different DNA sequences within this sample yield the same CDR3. In DNA, the CDR3 is TGTGCCAGTAGCGTCAAGGGACAGGGCGGTGGCTACACCTTC. It encodes CASSVKGQGGGYTF. The chain employs TRBV7-2 and TRBJ1-2; 9 bases are a match to TRBD1. CDR3 length equals 14 residues. The V gene end was trimmed by 9 bases and the J gene end by 7 bases; junction bases not matched to a gene: 12. CDR1 and CDR2 (germline): SGHTA, FQGNSA.

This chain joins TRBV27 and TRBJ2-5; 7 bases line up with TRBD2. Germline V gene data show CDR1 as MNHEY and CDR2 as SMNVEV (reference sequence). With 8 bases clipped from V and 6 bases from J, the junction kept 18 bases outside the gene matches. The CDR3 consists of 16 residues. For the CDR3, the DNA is TGTGCCAGCGGCCAAGACAGTACCGGACTAGTGAAGACCCAGTACTTC. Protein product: CASGQDSTGLVKTQYF.

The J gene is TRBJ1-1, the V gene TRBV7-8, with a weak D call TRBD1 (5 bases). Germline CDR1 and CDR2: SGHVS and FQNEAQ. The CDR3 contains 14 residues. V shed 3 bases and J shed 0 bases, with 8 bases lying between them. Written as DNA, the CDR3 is TGTGCCAGCAGCTTCAGGGTGATGAACACTGAAGCTTTCTTT. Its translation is CASSFRVMNTEAFF.

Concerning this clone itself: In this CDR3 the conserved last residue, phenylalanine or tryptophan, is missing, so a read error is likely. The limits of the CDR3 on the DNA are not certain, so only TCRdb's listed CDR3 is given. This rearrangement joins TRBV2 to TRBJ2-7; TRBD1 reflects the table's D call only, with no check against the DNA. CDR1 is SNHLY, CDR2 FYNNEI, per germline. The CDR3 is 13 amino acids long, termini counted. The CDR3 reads CASSPDRGRFWRL.

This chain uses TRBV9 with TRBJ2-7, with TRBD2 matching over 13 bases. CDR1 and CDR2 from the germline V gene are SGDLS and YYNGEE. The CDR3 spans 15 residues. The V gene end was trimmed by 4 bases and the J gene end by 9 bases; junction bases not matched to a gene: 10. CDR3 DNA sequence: TGTGCCAGCAGCCGAGGGACTAGCGGGAACACCGGGCAGTACTTC. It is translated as CASSRGTSGNTGQYF.

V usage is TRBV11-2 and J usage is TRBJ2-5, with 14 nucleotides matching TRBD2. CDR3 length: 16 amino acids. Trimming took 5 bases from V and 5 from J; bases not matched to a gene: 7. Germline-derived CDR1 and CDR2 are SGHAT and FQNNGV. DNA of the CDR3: TGTGCCAGCAGCCCACCGGGACTAGCGGGAGTTGAGACCCAGTACTTC. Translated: CASSPPGLAGVETQYF.

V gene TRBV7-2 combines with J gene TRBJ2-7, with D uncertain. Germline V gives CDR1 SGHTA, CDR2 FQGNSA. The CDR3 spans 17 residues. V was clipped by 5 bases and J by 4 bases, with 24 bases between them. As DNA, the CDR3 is TGTGCCAGCAGCCCCCCCCTACTTACGGGCAGAACTTACGAGCAGTACTTC. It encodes CASSPPLLTGRTYEQYF.

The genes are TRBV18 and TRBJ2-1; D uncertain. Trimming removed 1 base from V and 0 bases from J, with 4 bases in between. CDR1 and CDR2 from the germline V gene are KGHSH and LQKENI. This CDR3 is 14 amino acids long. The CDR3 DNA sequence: TGTGCCAGCTCACCACACAGCTCCTACAATGAGCAGTTCTTC. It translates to CASSPHSSYNEQFF.

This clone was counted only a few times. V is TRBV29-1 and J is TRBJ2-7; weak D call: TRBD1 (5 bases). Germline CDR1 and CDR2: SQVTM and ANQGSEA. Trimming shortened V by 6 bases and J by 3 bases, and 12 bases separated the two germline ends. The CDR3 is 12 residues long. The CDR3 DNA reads TGCAGCGTCGGCCCGACAGTCTACGAGCAGTACTTC. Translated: CSVGPTVYEQYF.

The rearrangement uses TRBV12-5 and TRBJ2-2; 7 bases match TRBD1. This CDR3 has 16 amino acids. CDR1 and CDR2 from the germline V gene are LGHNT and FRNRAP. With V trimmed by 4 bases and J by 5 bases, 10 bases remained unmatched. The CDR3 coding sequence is TGTGCTAGTGGTTCCTTAGACAGGGCGAGGACCGGGGAGCTGTTTTTT. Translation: CASGSLDRARTGELFF.

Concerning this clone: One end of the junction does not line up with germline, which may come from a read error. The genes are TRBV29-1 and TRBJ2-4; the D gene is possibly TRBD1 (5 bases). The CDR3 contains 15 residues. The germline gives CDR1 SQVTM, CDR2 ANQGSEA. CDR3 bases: TGCAACGTTGAAATACAGGTCCGGGCCAAAAACATTCAGTACTTC. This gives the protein CNVEIQVRAKNIQYF. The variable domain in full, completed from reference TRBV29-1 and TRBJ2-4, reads SAVISQKPSRDICQRGTSLTIQCQVDSQVTMMFWYRQQPGQSLTLIATANQGSEATYESGFVIDKFPISRPNLTFSTLTVSNMSPEDSSIYLCNVEIQVRAKNIQYFGAGTRLSVL.

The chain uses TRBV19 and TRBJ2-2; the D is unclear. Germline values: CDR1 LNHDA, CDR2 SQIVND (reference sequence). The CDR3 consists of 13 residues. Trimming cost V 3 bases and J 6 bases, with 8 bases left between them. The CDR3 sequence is CASSIRRPGELFF. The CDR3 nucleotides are TGTGCCAGTAGTATCAGAAGACCCGGGGAGCTGTTTTTT.

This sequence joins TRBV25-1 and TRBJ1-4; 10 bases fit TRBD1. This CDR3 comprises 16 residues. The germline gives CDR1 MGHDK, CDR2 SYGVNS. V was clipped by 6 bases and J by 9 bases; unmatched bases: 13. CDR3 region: CASSQTGTGDQKKLFF. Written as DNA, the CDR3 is TGTGCCAGCAGCCAGACCGGGACAGGGGACCAGAAAAAACTGTTTTTT.

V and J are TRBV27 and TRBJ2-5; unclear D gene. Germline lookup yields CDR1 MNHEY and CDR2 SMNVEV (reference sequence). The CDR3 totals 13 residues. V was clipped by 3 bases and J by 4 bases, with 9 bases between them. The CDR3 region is CASSFSARETQYF. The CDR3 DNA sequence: TGTGCCAGCAGTTTCTCCGCCCGAGAGACCCAGTACTTC.

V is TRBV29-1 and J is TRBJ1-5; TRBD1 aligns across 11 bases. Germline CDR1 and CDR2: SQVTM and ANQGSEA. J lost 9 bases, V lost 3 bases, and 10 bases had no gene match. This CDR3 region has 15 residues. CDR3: CSVEVGGQGAGPQHF. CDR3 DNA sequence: TGCAGCGTTGAGGTAGGCGGACAGGGGGCTGGGCCCCAGCATTTT.

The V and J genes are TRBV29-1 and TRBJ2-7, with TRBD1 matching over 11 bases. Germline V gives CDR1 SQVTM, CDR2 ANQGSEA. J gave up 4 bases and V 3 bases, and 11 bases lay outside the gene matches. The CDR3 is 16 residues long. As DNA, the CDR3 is TGCAGCGTTGAGGGGGTCGTGGGACAGGGGGAATACGAGCAGTACTTC. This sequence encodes CSVEGVVGQGEYEQYF.

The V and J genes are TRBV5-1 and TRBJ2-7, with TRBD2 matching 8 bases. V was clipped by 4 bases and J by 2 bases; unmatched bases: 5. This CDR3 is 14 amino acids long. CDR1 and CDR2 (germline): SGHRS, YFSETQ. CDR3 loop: CASSTSGGTYEQYF. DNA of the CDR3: TGCGCCAGCAGCACGAGCGGGGGTACCTACGAGCAGTACTTC. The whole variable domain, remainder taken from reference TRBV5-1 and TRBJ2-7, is KAGVTQTPRYLIKTRGQQVTLSCSPISGHRSVSWYQQTPGQGLQFLFEYFSETQRNKGNFPGRFSGRQFSNSRSEMNVSTLELGDSALYLCASSTSGGTYEQYFGPGTRLTVT.

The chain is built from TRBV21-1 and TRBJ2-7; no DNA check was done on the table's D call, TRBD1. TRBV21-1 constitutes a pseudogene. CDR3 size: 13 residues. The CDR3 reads CASSPRGPAVQYF. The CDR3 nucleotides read TGTGCCAGCAGCCCCAGGGGGCCTGCCGTGCAGTACTTC.

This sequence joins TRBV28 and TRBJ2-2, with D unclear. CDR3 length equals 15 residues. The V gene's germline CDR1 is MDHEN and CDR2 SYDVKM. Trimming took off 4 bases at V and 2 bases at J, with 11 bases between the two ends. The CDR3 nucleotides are TGTGCCAGCAGTTCGCTCTACAGTAACACCGGGGAGCTGTTTTTT. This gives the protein CASSSLYSNTGELFF.

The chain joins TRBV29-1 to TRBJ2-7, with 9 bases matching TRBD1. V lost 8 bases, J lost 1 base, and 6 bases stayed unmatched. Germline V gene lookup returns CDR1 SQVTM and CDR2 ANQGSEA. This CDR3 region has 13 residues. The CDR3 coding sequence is TGCAGCACTTCCGGGACAGGGTCCTACGAGCAGTACTTC. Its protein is CSTSGTGSYEQYF.

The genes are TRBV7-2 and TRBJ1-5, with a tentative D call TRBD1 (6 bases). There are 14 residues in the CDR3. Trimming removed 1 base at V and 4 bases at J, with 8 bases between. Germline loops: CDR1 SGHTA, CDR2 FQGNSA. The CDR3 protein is CASSLGTVNQPQHF. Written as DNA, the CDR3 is TGTGCCAGCAGCTTAGGGACAGTTAATCAGCCCCAGCATTTT.

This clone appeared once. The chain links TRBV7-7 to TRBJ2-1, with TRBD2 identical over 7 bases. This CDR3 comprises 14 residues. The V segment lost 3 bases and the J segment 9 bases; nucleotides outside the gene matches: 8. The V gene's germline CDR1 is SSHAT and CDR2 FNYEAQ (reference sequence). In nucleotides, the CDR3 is TGTGCCAGCAGCTTTGGACTAGAGTTTCCTGAGCAGTTCTTC. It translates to CASSFGLEFPEQFF.